Listed here is a single T cell receptor beta chain. These data originate in a study of CD8 T cells in Susac syndrome. Reverse transcription of about 0.5 to 1 ug RNA was carried out with random hexamers. Across 54 Vbeta and 13 Jbeta, immunoSEQ multiplex PCR amplified TCR beta CDR3. In TCRdb, the immunoSEQ multiplex PCR reads were re-called with MiXCR into one record per CDR3 protein. The profile shows some 200,000 distinct CDR3 sequences, roughly nine tenths of them singletons. TCR beta sequences were obtained from blood CD8+ and CD4+ T cells. The multiple sclerosis controls consisted of treatment-naive patients with relapsing-remitting disease, either stable or active. Negative magnetic isolation gave CD8+ and CD4+ cells; FACS enriched CD8+ TEMRA. The length of the CDR3 is 22 residues. V lost 1 base, J lost 4 bases, and 16 bases stayed unmatched. CDR1 SGHDN and CDR2 FVKESK come from the germline V gene.

The chain recombines TRBV14 with TRBJ2-2, with 15 bases aligning to TRBD2. This clonotype was sampled from a human donor with multiple sclerosis. The sequenced material came from CD8+ T cells from PBMCs. CDR3 sequence: CASSQAPLWTSGGAVFTGELFF. The CDR3 bases are TGTGCCAGCAGCCAAGCTCCCCTGTGGACTAGCGGGGGGGCCGTATTCACCGGGGAGCTGTTTTTT.